The clone carrying this T cell receptor beta chain was counted between two and nine times. Its cognate antigen is unknown. The J segment lost 4 bases and the V segment lost 0 bases, leaving 4 bases of the junction unmatched. This CDR3 spans 15 amino acids. Germline V gives CDR1 SGHDT, CDR2 YYEEEE. Based on CD45RO/CCR7/CD25/CD127/CD95/CD27, CD4+ regulatory, stem cell-like memory, naive and central memory cells were sorted. This entry belongs to a study of beta chain features in type 1 diabetes. Study as a whole: All samples combined gave roughly 100,000,000 sorted cells for examination.

Investigators reverse transcribed all isolated RNA, so they sequenced expressed TCRB transcripts. An average near 3.57 million reads came from naive, central memory and regulatory T cell samples. Assay: immunoSEQ multiplex PCR; the TCRdb copy retains only in-frame clones and omits some. The sample includes 250,000 to 300,000 clones, about 24% seen only once; the top ten take around 0.013%. Points from the study as a whole: For Type 1 diabetes patients, all four CD4+ subsets carried TCRB CDR3s that were moderately but significantly shorter. Within patients, naive, central memory and Treg TCRB repertoires seemed more similar than within healthy donors.

Material: naive CD4+ T cells from blood. This chain links TRBV5-6 with TRBJ2-5; 9 nucleotides match TRBD2. The receptor was derived from a woman aged 25 to 39 with type 1 diabetes. The CDR3 DNA is TGTGCCAGCAGCTTGGTAGCGGGAGTAGGAGAGACCCAGTACTTC. This translates into CASSLVAGVGETQYF.